This T cell receptor beta chain came from a study of OX40 agonist ivuxolimab in advanced cancers. Context from the whole study: Ivuxolimab was an agonistic, fully human IgG2 monoclonal antibody directed against OX40 (CD134), a costimulatory receptor. Patients were allowed to have had prior anti-PD-1, anti-PD-L1 or anti-CTLA-4 therapy, and approximately 39% of the dose-escalation patients had been treated with checkpoint inhibitors. The paper reports the monotherapy dose-escalation portion (N of about 50 patients) of the phase I ivuxolimab trial. Intravenous ivuxolimab was administered to patients every 2 weeks at six dose levels: 0.01, 0.1, 0.3, 1.5, 3 and 10 mg/kg. Partial responses occurred in three dose-escalation patients: two with cutaneous melanoma and one with hepatocellular carcinoma. Of the roughly 52 patients in dose escalation, about 20 had hepatocellular carcinoma, some 15 had melanoma, 9 had renal cell carcinoma and 9 had head and neck cancer. The purpose of peripheral TCRbeta sequencing was to test whether ivuxolimab changed TCR sequence diversity and led to clonal T-cell expansion. The dose-escalation cohort was roughly 80% male with a mean age of 60 years, ranging from roughly 23 to 90.

To sequence the TCRbeta CDR3 region, genomic DNA was isolated from the sorted cells. TCRbeta CDR3 regions were sequenced using the immunoSEQ Assay. TCRdb provides this immuneACCESS table in a form limited to in-frame rearrangements. Some clones are lacking; in checked studies, under half of them reflect an unresolved V gene, and why the rest are absent is not known. This sample holds about 38,000 clones; 82% were observed only once. The top ten hold about 7.6% of the sample. The trial excluded patients who had a history of autoimmune disease or who were on systemic immunosuppression. Peripheral blood for TCR sequencing was drawn from every dose cohort at baseline, at cycle 4 day 1 and at cycle 7 day 1. The samples were drawn from a first-in-human, open-label, multicenter phase I dose-escalation trial of ivuxolimab. The trial enrolled adults with locally advanced or metastatic head and neck squamous cell, hepatocellular, melanoma or renal cell carcinoma. Before TCR sequencing, CD4+ T cells and CD8+ T cells were sorted from peripheral blood as separate populations.

The germline ends are 6 bases apart after V is trimmed by 0 bases and J by 0 bases. Taken from cysteine to phenylalanine, the CDR3 has 16 residues. The kept DNA is CDR3 alone, 48 bases in frame from the first base. The germline V gene encodes CDR1 LNHNV and CDR2 YYDKDF (reference sequence). The study at large found these results: At doses of 0.1 to 3.0 mg/kg, clonal expansion of both CD4+ and CD8+ blood T cells was observed from baseline to week 6. On average, CD8+ T cells showed more expanded clones than CD4+ T cells after ivuxolimab. In the 0.1-3.0 mg/kg groups, partial responders were among the patients with the lowest normalized peripheral clonal expansion, particularly in CD8+ T cells. Low levels of normalized T-cell clonal expansion were also seen in some patients who did not respond. Antigen specificity was not determined for the clonally expanded peripheral T cells.

In this sample, this clone turned up a few times. No cognate antigen has been identified for it. Base quality data are lacking; no much larger clone is found one base away. The sequence is built from TRBV15 and TRBJ2-6; the D region is possibly TRBD1 or TRBD2, each matching across 5 bases. The source was CD4+ or CD8+ T cells sorted from blood, collected in a trial of the OX40 agonist ivuxolimab. The clonotype was recovered from an adult with an advanced solid tumor such as melanoma, head and neck, liver or kidney cancer. CDR3 loop: CATSRDGGSGANVLTF. The bases are TGTGCCACCAGCAGAGATGGGGGCTCTGGGGCCAACGTCCTGACTTTC.